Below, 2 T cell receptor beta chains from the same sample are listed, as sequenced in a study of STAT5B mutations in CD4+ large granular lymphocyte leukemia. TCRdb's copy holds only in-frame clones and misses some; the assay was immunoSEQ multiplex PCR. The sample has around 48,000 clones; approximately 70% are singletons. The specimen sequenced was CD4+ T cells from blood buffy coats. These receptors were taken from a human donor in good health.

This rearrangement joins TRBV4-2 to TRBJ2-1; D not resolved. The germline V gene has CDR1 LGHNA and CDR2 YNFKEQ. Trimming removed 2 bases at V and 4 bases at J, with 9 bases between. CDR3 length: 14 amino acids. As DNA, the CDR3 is TGTGCCAGCAGCCAAACCTACGGTTACAATGAGCAGTTCTTC. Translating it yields CASSQTYGYNEQFF.

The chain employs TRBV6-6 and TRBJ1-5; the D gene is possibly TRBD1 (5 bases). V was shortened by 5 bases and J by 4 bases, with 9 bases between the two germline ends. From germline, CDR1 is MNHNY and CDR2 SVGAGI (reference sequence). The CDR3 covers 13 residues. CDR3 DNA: TGTGCCAGCAGTCGACAGCTAAATCAGCCCCAGCATTTT. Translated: CASSRQLNQPQHF.